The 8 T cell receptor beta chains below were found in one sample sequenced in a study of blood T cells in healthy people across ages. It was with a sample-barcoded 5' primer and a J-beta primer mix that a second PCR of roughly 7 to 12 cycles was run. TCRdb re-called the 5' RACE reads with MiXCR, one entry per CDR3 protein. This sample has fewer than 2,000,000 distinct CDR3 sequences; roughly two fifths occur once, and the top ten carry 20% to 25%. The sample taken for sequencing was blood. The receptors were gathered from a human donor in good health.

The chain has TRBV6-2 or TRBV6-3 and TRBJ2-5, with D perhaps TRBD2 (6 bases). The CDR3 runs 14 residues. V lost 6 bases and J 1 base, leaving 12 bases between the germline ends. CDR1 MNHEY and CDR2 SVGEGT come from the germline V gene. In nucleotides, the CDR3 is TGTGCCAGCAGACCCGTCGGGAGCCAAGAGACCCAGTACTTC. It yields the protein CASRPVGSQETQYF.

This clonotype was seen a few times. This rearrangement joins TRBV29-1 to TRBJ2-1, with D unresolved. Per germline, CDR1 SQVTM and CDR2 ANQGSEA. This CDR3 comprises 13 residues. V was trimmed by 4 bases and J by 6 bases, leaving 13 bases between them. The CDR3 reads CSVVRYPGNEQFF. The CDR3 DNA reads TGCAGCGTTGTCAGGTACCCGGGCAATGAGCAGTTCTTC.

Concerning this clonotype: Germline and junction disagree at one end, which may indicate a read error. For the CDR3, the DNA is TGCGCCAGCAGCCAAGGGGACAGCTTCTATTGCTACACCTTC. This encodes CASSQGDSFYCYTF. The chain is built from TRBV4-1 and TRBJ1-2; 7 nucleotides align to TRBD1. In germline, CDR1 is MGHRA, CDR2 YSYEKL. The CDR3 consists of 14 residues.

The CDR3 is CAISVGLTYEQYF. CDR3 coding DNA: TGTGCCATCAGTGTCGGACTAACCTACGAGCAGTACTTC. The chain links TRBV10-3 to TRBJ2-7, with D perhaps matching TRBD2 (6 bases). V lost 4 bases, J lost 2 bases, and 9 bases lay in between. The CDR3 totals 13 residues. Per the germline V gene, CDR1 is ENHRY and CDR2 is SYGVKD.

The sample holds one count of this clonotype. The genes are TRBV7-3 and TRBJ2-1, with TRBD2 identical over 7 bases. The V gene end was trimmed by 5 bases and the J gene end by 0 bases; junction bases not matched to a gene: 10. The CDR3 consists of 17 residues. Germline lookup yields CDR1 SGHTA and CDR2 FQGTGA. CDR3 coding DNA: TGTGCCAGCAGCCTAGGCGGGGGAGGAGGCTCCTACAATGAGCAGTTCTTC. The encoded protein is CASSLGGGGGSYNEQFF.

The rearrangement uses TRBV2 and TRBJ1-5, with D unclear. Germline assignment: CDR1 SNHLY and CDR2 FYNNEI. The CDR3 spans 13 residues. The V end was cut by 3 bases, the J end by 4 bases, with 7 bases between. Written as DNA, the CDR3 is TGTGCCAGCAGTGATTCTTGGAATCAGCCCCAGCATTTT. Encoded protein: CASSDSWNQPQHF.

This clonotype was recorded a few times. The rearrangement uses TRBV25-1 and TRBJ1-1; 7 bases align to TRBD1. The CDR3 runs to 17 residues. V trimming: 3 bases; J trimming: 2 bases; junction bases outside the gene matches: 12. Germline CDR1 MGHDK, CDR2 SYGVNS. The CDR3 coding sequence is TGTGCCAGCAGTGACTATGGGACAGTTGGGCCCAACACTGAAGCTTTCTTT. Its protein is CASSDYGTVGPNTEAFF.

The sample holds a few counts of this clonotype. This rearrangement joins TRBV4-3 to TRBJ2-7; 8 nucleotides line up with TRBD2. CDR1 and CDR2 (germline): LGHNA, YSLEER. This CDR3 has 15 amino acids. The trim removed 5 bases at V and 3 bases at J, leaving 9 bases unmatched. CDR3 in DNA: TGCGCCAGCAGCTTAGATAGCGGGGAGAACTACGAGCAGTACTTC. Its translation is CASSLDSGENYEQYF.